The 21 T cell receptor beta chains given below trace back to one sample, sequenced in a study of breast tumors, draining lymph nodes, adjacent tissues. TCRdb reanalysed the multiplex PCR reads using MiXCR and keeps one entry per CDR3 protein. The sample shows some 17,000 distinct CDR3 sequences, 45% of them seen only once. Sequencing was carried out using tumor-adjacent breast tissue. These receptor sequences come from a female donor with breast cancer. Some clones in this sample may be carry-over from other donors' samples.

This clonotype was counted many times. V gene TRBV5-1 combines with J gene TRBJ2-5; D unclear. Germline CDR1 reads SGHRS; CDR2 reads YFSETQ. CDR3 length equals 15 residues. V was clipped by 2 bases and J by 5 bases, with 16 bases between them. In DNA, the CDR3 is TGCGCCAGCAGCTTCCACACCCCTGGGCACGAGACCCAGTACTTC. It codes for CASSFHTPGHETQYF.

In its sample, this clonotype was seen many times. A much larger clone lies a single base off, so this may be a read error. This chain joins TRBV12-3 or TRBV12-4 and TRBJ2-7, with a tentative D call TRBD2 (6 bases). This CDR3 is built from 12 residues. V was shortened by 8 bases and J by 7 bases, with 15 bases between the two germline ends. The CDR3 sequence is CASGHGAGEQYF. The CDR3 DNA sequence: TGTGCCAGCGGGCACGGGGCGGGGGAGCAGTACTTC.

This clonotype was detected ten times or more. The CDR3 loop is CASSSQAADRGNEQFF. The CDR3 nucleotides read TGTGCCAGCAGTTCTCAGGCGGCTGACAGGGGCAATGAGCAGTTCTTC. The chain couples TRBV6-6 to TRBJ2-1; 8 nucleotides align to TRBD1. The CDR3 length is 16 residues. The junction had 11 bases not matched to a gene; V was cut back by 4 bases and J by 6 bases. Germline V CDR1 and CDR2: MNHNY, SVGAGI (reference sequence).

This clonotype is judged medium-sized. J is TRBJ2-7 and V is TRBV20-1, with D possibly being TRBD2 (6 bases). CDR1 is DFQATT, CDR2 SNEGSKA, per germline (reference sequence). This CDR3 spans 14 amino acids. The CDR3 nucleotides read TGCAGGCACAAGGGAGGAGAGAGCTCCTACGAGCAGTACTTC. Encoded protein: CRHKGGESSYEQYF.

The chain couples TRBV2 to TRBJ1-2; D is unclear. Germline-derived CDR1 and CDR2 are SNHLY and FYNNEI. The CDR3 sequence is 14 residues long. V lost 8 bases, J lost 2 bases, and 15 bases lay in between. The CDR3 here is CASLQTTSNYGYTF. CDR3 DNA sequence: TGTGCCAGCCTACAGACTACATCAAACTATGGCTACACCTTC.

With regard to this clonotype: The junction does not match germline at one end; this may be a read error. J is TRBJ2-3 and V is TRBV29-1; 15 bases fit TRBD2. Germline values: CDR1 SQVTM, CDR2 ANQGSEA. CDR3 length: 15 residues. The CDR3 spells CSVGTSGGPQDTQYF. The CDR3 bases are TGTAGCGTAGGGACTAGCGGGGGGCCTCAAGATACGCAGTATTTT.

This clonotype is medium-sized (0.01 to 0.1%) within its sample. The chain links TRBV6-6 to TRBJ2-3, with unresolved D. V lost 6 bases, J lost 5 bases, and 9 bases lay in between. The CDR3 spans 12 residues. CDR1 is MNHNY and CDR2 is SVGAGI in the germline V gene (reference sequence). DNA of the CDR3: TGTGCCAGCAGCCTGTCAGGAGATACGCAGTATTTT. It is translated as CASSLSGDTQYF.

Turning to this clonotype: This could be a read error, since a much larger clone is one nucleotide away. The chain recombines TRBV6-2 or TRBV6-3 with TRBJ2-4, with a possible D match to TRBD1 (6 bases). The CDR3 sequence is 13 residues long. Per the germline V gene, CDR1 is MNHEY and CDR2 is SVGEGT. V gave up 5 bases and J gave up 7 bases, with 12 bases separating them. Here the CDR3 reads CASSHVRGNIQYF. The CDR3, as DNA: TGTGCCAGCAGTCACGTGAGGGGGAACATTCAGTACTTC.

By sample fraction, this clonotype is medium-sized. The J gene is TRBJ2-2, the V gene TRBV9; no clear D. In germline, CDR1 is SGDLS, CDR2 YYNGEE. V lost 2 bases to trimming and J lost 0 bases, with 5 bases between them. CDR3 size: 14 residues. This CDR3 is CASSVTTNTGELFF. CDR3 nucleotide sequence: TGTGCCAGCAGCGTGACAACGAACACCGGGGAGCTGTTTTTT.

As concerns this clonotype: A junction end diverges from the germline sequence, so it may reflect a read error. The gene calls are TRBV20-1 and TRBJ1-2; D possibly corresponds to TRBD1 (6 bases). This CDR3 is 12 amino acids long. In germline, CDR1 is DFQATT, CDR2 SNEGSKA (reference sequence). Written as DNA, the CDR3 is TGCAGTGCTAGAGATCAGGGTGGGGGCTCCACCTTC. This encodes CSARDQGGGSTF.

The sample holds many counts of this clonotype. The chain is built from TRBV29-1 and TRBJ1-1; D is perhaps TRBD1 (5 bases). Trimming cost V 8 bases and J 1 base, with 11 bases left between them. The CDR3 is 12 amino acids. Germline V gene data show CDR1 as SQVTM and CDR2 as ANQGSEA. The DNA for the CDR3 is TGCAGCTCCGGGGGGGGGAACACTGAAGCTTTCTTT. The encoded protein is CSSGGGNTEAFF.

On this clonotype: Possible read error: a much larger clone is one base away. This chain links TRBV28 with TRBJ2-7, with 9 bases identical to TRBD1. In germline, CDR1 is MDHEN, CDR2 SYDVKM. There are 17 residues in the CDR3. The junction had 18 bases not matched to a gene; V was cut back by 4 bases and J by 8 bases. The CDR3 here is CASSSLAASRDRDQQYF. As DNA, the CDR3 is TGTGCCAGCAGTTCACTCGCCGCTAGCCGGGACAGGGACCAGCAGTACTTC.

This clonotype is labeled as medium-sized. This rearrangement joins TRBV6-2 or TRBV6-3 to TRBJ1-6, with 8 positions matching TRBD1. Germline CDR1 and CDR2: MNHEY and SVGEGT. This CDR3 has 14 residues. V gave up 5 bases and J gave up 7 bases; unmatched junction bases: 4. CDR3 residues: CASSPGQENSPLHF. CDR3 bases: TGTGCCAGCAGTCCGGGACAGGAGAATTCACCCCTCCACTTT.

The V and J genes are TRBV7-3 and TRBJ2-7; 10 nucleotides match TRBD1. V gave up 8 bases and J gave up 6 bases; unmatched junction bases: 4. The CDR3 has 12 amino acids. Per germline, CDR1 SGHTA and CDR2 FQGTGA. CDR3 DNA sequence: TGTGCCAGCGGGGACAGGGGAGGCGAGCAGTACTTC. Translating gives CASGDRGGEQYF.

Concerning this clonotype: The conserved final phenylalanine or tryptophan is absent from the CDR3, which likely points to a read error. This chain connects TRBV7-6 to TRBJ2-5; TRBD2 might be the D (5 bases). CDR1 and CDR2 (germline): SGHVS, FNYEAQ. This CDR3 has 14 amino acids. Trimming stripped 4 bases from V and 4 bases from J, with 13 bases between. The CDR3 sequence is CASSSYEGPETQYP. As DNA, the CDR3 is TGTGCCAGCAGCTCCTACGAGGGTCCAGAGACCCAGTACCCC.

At least ten counts were recorded for this clonotype. Lacking the conserved final phenylalanine or tryptophan, this CDR3 likely reflects a read error. CDR3 sequence reads: CSASQPGGGNEQFL. The CDR3 nucleotides read TGCAGTGCTAGTCAGCCAGGGGGAGGGAATGAGCAGTTCCTC. This chain links TRBV20-1 with TRBJ2-1; D tentatively reads TRBD1 or TRBD2 (7 bases each). The CDR3 loop spans 14 amino acids. CDR1 is DFQATT, CDR2 SNEGSKA, per germline (reference sequence). V lost 3 bases, J lost 7 bases, and 16 bases lay in between.

This clonotype was observed many times. The junction departs from the called germline gene at one end, perhaps through a read error. The rearrangement links TRBV10-2 to TRBJ2-7, with a weak D call TRBD2 (5 bases). There are 13 residues in the CDR3. Germline values: CDR1 WSHSY, CDR2 SAAADI. Written as DNA, the CDR3 is TGCGCCGGCAGCGACCGGTCGGGGTACGAGCAGTACTTC. It yields the protein CAGSDRSGYEQYF.

This clonotype is classed as medium-sized. V usage is TRBV29-1 and J usage is TRBJ2-7; TRBD2 agrees at 15 bases. Germline CDR1 SQVTM, CDR2 ANQGSEA. The CDR3 length is 14 residues. Trimming took 6 bases from V and 9 from J; bases not matched to a gene: 9. The CDR3 protein is CSVVGTSGRNGQYF. The CDR3 region has the DNA TGCAGCGTCGTTGGGACTAGCGGGAGGAACGGGCAGTACTTC.

This clonotype showed up many times. In DNA, the CDR3 is TGTGCCAGCAGCGAGACAGGGGATGGGAACACTGAAGCTTTCTTT. Protein sequence: CASSETGDGNTEAFF. V is TRBV7-3 and J is TRBJ1-1; 8 bases agree with TRBD1. Germline CDR1 and CDR2: SGHTA and FQGTGA. The CDR3 loop spans 15 amino acids. Unmatched junction bases numbered 6, after V lost 5 bases and J lost 1 base.

This clonotype is medium-sized by share. The V gene is TRBV6-4, the J gene TRBJ2-3, with D perhaps matching TRBD1 (5 bases). Per germline, CDR1 MRHNA and CDR2 SNTAGT. V lost 0 bases and J 1 base, leaving 5 bases between the germline ends. The CDR3 contains 14 residues. CDR3: CASSDSGGTDTQYF. The CDR3 bases are TGTGCCAGCAGTGACTCAGGGGGCACAGATACGCAGTATTTT.

The V call is TRBV6-1, the J call TRBJ2-5; possibly TRBD1 for D (6 bases). The CDR3 is 16 residues long. Trimming left V 6 bases short and J 7 bases short, with 24 bases between. Germline V gene data show CDR1 as MNHNS and CDR2 as SASEGT. The CDR3 protein is CASRERKRGCRGTQYF. For the CDR3, the DNA is TGTGCCAGCAGGGAACGGAAGAGGGGATGCAGGGGGACCCAGTACTTC.